The 20 T cell receptor beta chains below come from one sample, sequenced in a study of blood T cells in healthy people across ages. The second PCR ran about 6 to 12 cycles with a sample-barcoded 5' primer and J-beta primers. In TCRdb, the 5' RACE reads were re-called with MiXCR into one record per CDR3 protein. The table records approximately 880,000 distinct CDR3 sequences, about 48% of them present only once. The material sequenced was blood. Receptors were obtained from a man aged 30 to 39 in good health.

With respect to this clonotype: The junction departs from germline at one end; a sequencing error may be responsible. The chain carries TRBV7-8 and TRBJ2-4; D tentatively reads TRBD1 or TRBD2 (5 bases each). TRBJ2-7 matches the DNA end more closely, so the J call is doubtful. CDR3 length: 15 amino acids. Germline values: CDR1 SGHVS, CDR2 FQNEAQ. The CDR3 sequence: CAGSLSGDHTYEQYF. CDR3 DNA sequence: TGTGCCGGCAGCTTAAGTGGGGACCATACCTACGAGCAGTACTTC.

The rearrangement uses TRBV5-1 and TRBJ2-4, with TRBD2 matching over 13 bases. This CDR3 contains 18 residues. The germline CDR1 and CDR2 sequences are SGHRS and YFSETQ. V lost 2 bases to trimming and J lost 1 base; unmatched junction nucleotides: 6. CDR3 residues: CASSLTSGGALAKNIQYF. Written as DNA, the CDR3 is TGCGCCAGCAGCTTAACTAGCGGGGGGGCCCTGGCCAAAAACATTCAGTACTTC.

The genes are TRBV20-1 and TRBJ2-7; D call uncertain. Germline values: CDR1 DFQATT, CDR2 SNEGSKA (reference sequence). V was pared by 0 bases and J by 6 bases, with 12 bases between. The CDR3 covers 13 residues. CDR3 coding DNA: TGCAGTGCTAGAGAAACCCGGCGGAGCGAGCAGTACTTC. Encoded protein: CSARETRRSEQYF.

The genes are TRBV29-1 and TRBJ2-7; 9 bases map to TRBD2. The CDR3 length is 15 residues. Germline CDR1 reads SQVTM; CDR2 reads ANQGSEA. The ends lost 1 base at V and 4 bases at J; junction bases unmatched: 8. The CDR3 DNA sequence: TGCAGCGTTGAAGGCCCGGGACTAGCAGGATACGAGCAGTACTTC. Translation: CSVEGPGLAGYEQYF.

CDR3 DNA: TGTGCCAGCAGTGTGGGCCGGGGCAGGACCTACGAGCAGTACTTC. Its translation is CASSVGRGRTYEQYF. This sequence joins TRBV5-6 and TRBJ2-7; D tentatively fits TRBD1 or TRBD2 (5 bases each). CDR1 is SGHDT and CDR2 is YYEEEE in the germline V gene. This CDR3 comprises 15 residues. V lost 5 bases to trimming and J lost 2 bases, with 17 bases between them.

The rearrangement links TRBV29-1 to TRBJ2-2; D might be TRBD2 (6 bases). Germline values: CDR1 SQVTM, CDR2 ANQGSEA. V was shortened by 7 bases and J by 7 bases, with 13 bases between the two germline ends. The CDR3 totals 12 residues. CDR3 residues: CSGGEKDGELFF. DNA of the CDR3: TGCAGCGGGGGGGAGAAGGACGGGGAGCTGTTTTTT.

The chain combines TRBV4-1 with TRBJ2-1, with TRBD2 matching 9 bases. The V and J ends lost 0 bases and 9 bases, in that order; junction bases with no gene match: 6. This CDR3 spans 15 amino acids. Germline-derived CDR1 and CDR2 are MGHRA and YSYEKL. The CDR3 coding sequence is TGCGCCAGCAGCCAAGACTGGGCGGGGGGGCCTGAGCAGTTCTTC. Its translation: CASSQDWAGGPEQFF.

The V gene is TRBV6-2 or TRBV6-3, the J gene TRBJ2-4, with D possibly being TRBD2 (6 bases). The CDR3 is made up of 16 amino acids. With 8 bases removed from V and 0 bases from J, the gap between germline ends came to 17 bases. Per germline, CDR1 MNHEY and CDR2 SVGEGT. The CDR3 reads CASVDGGTLAKNIQYF. The CDR3 DNA follows: TGTGCCAGCGTAGATGGCGGGACCTTAGCCAAAAACATTCAGTACTTC.

This clonotype was counted a few times. This chain joins TRBV7-2 and TRBJ2-5; D perhaps matches TRBD1 (5 bases). CDR1 and CDR2 from the germline V gene are SGHTA and FQGNSA. Deletions cut 5 bases from V and 7 bases from J, with 23 bases between. The CDR3 runs to 16 residues. As DNA, the CDR3 is TGTGCCAGCAGCCTAAACTCGAAGGGGCAAGGGGTGACCCAGTACTTC. Translation: CASSLNSKGQGVTQYF.

V is TRBV20-1 and J is TRBJ2-7, with D perhaps matching TRBD2 (5 bases). The V end lost 3 bases, the J end lost 1 base, and 13 bases lay between the germline ends. The CDR3 sequence is 14 residues long. CDR1 is DFQATT and CDR2 is SNEGSKA in the germline V gene (reference sequence). CDR3 sequence: CSASRLTGSYEQYF. The CDR3 DNA follows: TGCAGTGCTAGCAGATTGACGGGATCCTACGAGCAGTACTTC.

This clonotype occurred a few times. The rearrangement uses TRBV21-1 and TRBJ2-3; TRBD1 reflects the table's D call only, with no check against the DNA. TRBV21-1 is listed as a pseudogene. There are 14 residues in the CDR3. The CDR3 spells CASTPGQGTNTQYF. The CDR3 nucleotides are TGTGCCAGCACACCGGGACAGGGGACGAATACGCAGTATTTT.

This clonotype came up many times. The chain links TRBV12-3 or TRBV12-4 to TRBJ1-2; D uncertain. V lost 6 bases and J 1 base, leaving 9 bases between the germline ends. This CDR3 has 13 residues. The CDR3 bases are TGTGCCAGCAGCAACGACGTTAACTATGGCTACACCTTC. This codes for CASSNDVNYGYTF.

V and J are TRBV7-2 and TRBJ2-3, with D maybe TRBD2 (6 bases). In germline, CDR1 is SGHTA, CDR2 FQGNSA. The CDR3 length is 15 residues. V dropped 6 bases and J dropped 1 base, with 14 bases sitting between them. The CDR3 DNA reads as TGTGCCAGCAGGGGGGGACGAGCGGGCACAGATACGCAGTATTTT. Its protein is CASRGGRAGTDTQYF.

V and J are TRBV20-1 and TRBJ1-5, with TRBD1 identical over 11 bases. The V segment lost 6 bases and the J segment 6 bases; nucleotides outside the gene matches: 1. The CDR3 runs to 12 residues. The germline CDR1 and CDR2 sequences are DFQATT and SNEGSKA (reference sequence). In nucleotides, the CDR3 is TGCAGTGCAGGACAGGGGGCTCAGCCCCAGCATTTT. This gives the protein CSAGQGAQPQHF.

The chain links TRBV6-5 to TRBJ1-5; no reliable D call. Per the germline V gene, CDR1 is MNHEY and CDR2 is SVGAGI. V lost 6 bases, J lost 4 bases, and 10 bases lay in between. This CDR3 is built from 13 residues. CDR3 sequence: CASSPNPNQPQHF. DNA for the CDR3: TGTGCCAGCAGCCCTAACCCAAATCAGCCCCAGCATTTT.

The chain joins TRBV27 to TRBJ2-7; D uncertain. The CDR3 runs 15 residues. V was cut by 5 bases and J by 2 bases, with 16 bases left in between. Germline CDR1 and CDR2: MNHEY and SMNVEV (reference sequence). The CDR3, as DNA: TGTGCCAGCAGTGGAATGAGACTGGGTCCCTACGAGCAGTACTTC. This sequence encodes CASSGMRLGPYEQYF.

The chain employs TRBV20-1 and TRBJ1-1; 9 bases are a match to TRBD1. J gave up 4 bases and V 6 bases, and 12 bases lay outside the gene matches. CDR1 is DFQATT, CDR2 SNEGSKA, per germline (reference sequence). The CDR3 runs to 15 residues. The CDR3 DNA reads as TGCAGTGCGCAGGATCTACAGGGGGCGCGCACTGAAGCTTTCTTT. The encoded protein is CSAQDLQGARTEAFF.

The genes are TRBV9 and TRBJ2-1; 7 nucleotides line up with TRBD2. Germline assignment: CDR1 SGDLS and CDR2 YYNGEE. This CDR3 is 14 amino acids long. Trimming cost V 2 bases and J 8 bases; bases outside gene matches: 7. CDR3 in DNA: TGTGCCAGCAGCGTGCGCGGGAGTATCGATGAGCAGTTCTTC. Protein product: CASSVRGSIDEQFF.

This CDR3 is CASSESGSGGIDTQYF. The CDR3 bases are TGTGCCAGCAGTGAATCGGGTAGCGGGGGAATAGATACGCAGTATTTT. The V and J genes are TRBV25-1 and TRBJ2-3; 9 bases fit TRBD2. Per the germline V gene, CDR1 is MGHDK and CDR2 is SYGVNS. CDR3 size: 16 residues. Trimming removed 1 base from V and 5 bases from J; junction bases left unmatched: 7.

This clonotype was seen a single time. A much larger clone sits a single nucleotide away, making a read error possible. The chain has TRBV29-1 and TRBJ2-1; a weak D match, TRBD1 (6 bases). This CDR3 comprises 13 residues. Per germline, CDR1 SQVTM and CDR2 ANQGSEA. V was trimmed by 6 bases and J by 4 bases, leaving 13 bases between them. CDR3 bases: TGCAGCGTCGCTTCCAGGGGATACAATGAGCAGTTCTTC. As protein: CSVASRGYNEQFF.